Listed below are T cell receptor beta chains from one sample, sequenced in a study of CD8 T cells in ankylosing spondylitis. TCRdb re-called the 5' RACE reads through MiXCR, storing one row per CDR3 protein. The profile covers around 160,000 distinct CDR3 sequences, with 11% appearing a single time and 29% taken by the ten largest. Sequenced sample: blood, either unsorted or a sorted T cell fraction (not recorded which). The receptors come from a male donor with ankylosing spondylitis or in good health (not recorded which). The CDR3 runs from the conserved cysteine through the conserved F or W. D genes are given only for firm matches. Clone sizes are given selectively: once, few, many, or a class where the clone is expanded.

DNA: TGTGCCAGCAGTTTAATCCAGGGGCTAGCGGGAGGAAATGAGCAGTTCTTC
CDR3: CASSLIQGLAGGNEQFF
V: TRBV27
size: .
D: TRBD2
J: TRBJ2-1

DNA: TGTGCCAGCAGCCAGGACCCTGAGACGGGAAACTATGGCTACACCTTC
CDR3: CASSQDPETGNYGYTF
V: TRBV6-2/TRBV6-3
size: .
D: .
J: TRBJ1-2

DNA: TGCAGTGCTAGAGGAGGGGATAGGGGCCTGGTCTACGAGCAGTACTTC
CDR3: CSARGGDRGLVYEQYF
V: TRBV20-1
size: few
D: .
J: TRBJ2-7

DNA: TGTGCCAGCAGCTTGGGGGGGACTACTTCCCACGAGCAGTACTTC
CDR3: CASSLGGTTSHEQYF
V: TRBV5-6
size: many
D: TRBD2
J: TRBJ2-7

DNA: TGTGCCAGCAGCTTGGGGCTAGCGGGGGGGCTTGATGAGCAGTTCTTC
CDR3: CASSLGLAGGLDEQFF
V: TRBV5-4
size: many
D: TRBD2
J: TRBJ2-1

DNA: TGTGCCAGCAGCCTAGGGACAGGGGCAAGCTCCTACGAGCAGTACTTC
CDR3: CASSLGTGASSYEQYF
V: TRBV3-1
size: many
D: TRBD1
J: TRBJ2-7

DNA: TGTGCCAGCAGTGGTGAGCGGGGATACAGCAAAGATACGCAGTATTTT
CDR3: CASSGERGYSKDTQYF
V: TRBV2
size: many
D: TRBD2
J: TRBJ2-3

DNA: TGTGCCAGCAACCGGGACAGCAACACCGGGGAGCTGTTTTTT
CDR3: CASNRDSNTGELFF
V: TRBV10-3
size: many
D: TRBD1
J: TRBJ2-2

DNA: TGTGCCAGCAGTTACCTCGGGACGTTTGCCACTGAAGCTTTCTTT
CDR3: CASSYLGTFATEAFF
V: TRBV6-5
size: few
D: .
J: TRBJ1-1

DNA: TGTGCCAGCAGTTACTCCCCCGGCAGGGGGCTGGGAGCGGGTTACGAGCAGTACTTC
CDR3: CASSYSPGRGLGAGYEQYF
V: TRBV6-5
size: .
D: TRBD1
J: TRBJ2-7

DNA: TGTGCCAGCAGTTACCGGGCCGTAACGGATGAGCAGTTCTTC
CDR3: CASSYRAVTDEQFF
V: TRBV6-5
size: few
D: .
J: TRBJ2-1

DNA: TGCGCCAGCAGCTCAGGACTACTGGGGAACACCGGGGAGCTGTTTTTT
CDR3: CASSSGLLGNTGELFF
V: TRBV5-1
size: few
D: .
J: TRBJ2-2

DNA: TGCGCCAGCAGCCAAGATGCCTACTATGGCTACACCTTC
CDR3: CASSQDAYYGYTF
V: TRBV4-3
size: .
D: .
J: TRBJ1-2

DNA: TGTGCCATCAGTCGAGGCACCGGGACGGGTAACAATGAGCAGTTCTTC
CDR3: CAISRGTGTGNNEQFF
V: TRBV10-3
size: few
D: .
J: TRBJ2-1

DNA: TGTGCCAGCAGTGAAGGCAGTCAGCCCCAGCATTTT
CDR3: CASSEGSQPQHF
V: TRBV6-1
size: few
D: .
J: TRBJ1-5

DNA: TGTGCCAGCAGCGCCAGGGGGAAACCGAGCTCCTACGAGCAGTACTTC
CDR3: CASSARGKPSSYEQYF
V: TRBV9
size: .
D: TRBD1
J: TRBJ2-7

DNA: TGTGCCAGCAGCTTAGTTGCAGGGGGCGTCACAGATACGCAGTATTTT
CDR3: CASSLVAGGVTDTQYF
V: TRBV11-2
size: many
D: TRBD1
J: TRBJ2-3

DNA: TGTGCCAGCAGTCATGACAGTAATGAAAAACTGTTTTTT
CDR3: CASSHDSNEKLFF
V: TRBV12-3/TRBV12-4
size: .
D: .
J: TRBJ1-4

DNA: TGTGCCAGCAGAACCCTGGGACGACTCACTGAAGCTTTCTTT
CDR3: CASRTLGRLTEAFF
V: TRBV12-3/TRBV12-4
size: few
D: .
J: TRBJ1-1

DNA: TGTGCCAGCAGCCAAGATGAGTACAGGGCGAGGTACGAGCAGTACTTC
CDR3: CASSQDEYRARYEQYF
V: TRBV14
size: few
D: .
J: TRBJ2-7

DNA: TGCAGTGCTAGAGCCGGGGGACGTGGTGAGCAGTTCTTC
CDR3: CSARAGGRGEQFF
V: TRBV20-1
size: many
D: .
J: TRBJ2-1

DNA: TGTGCCAGCAGCCATGAAGGAGGGAACTATGGCTACACCTTC
CDR3: CASSHEGGNYGYTF
V: TRBV9
size: many
D: .
J: TRBJ1-2

DNA: TGTGCCAGCAGCGTAGGCCCCCCAGATACGCAGTATTTT
CDR3: CASSVGPPDTQYF
V: TRBV9
size: .
D: .
J: TRBJ2-3

DNA: TGTGCCAGCAGCCGGGACTATGGGGGCAATCAGCCCCAGCATTTT
CDR3: CASSRDYGGNQPQHF
V: TRBV7-2
size: .
D: .
J: TRBJ1-5

DNA: TGCGCCAGCAGCTTTGAAGTAGCGGGACAGCTTAACTATGGCTACACCTTC
CDR3: CASSFEVAGQLNYGYTF
V: TRBV5-1
size: many
D: TRBD1
J: TRBJ1-2

DNA: TGCAGTGCTAGAGAGGGCGGAAAAGAGACCCAGTACTTC
CDR3: CSAREGGKETQYF
V: TRBV20-1
size: many
D: .
J: TRBJ2-5

DNA: TGTGCCACCAGCAGAGAGCGGGGGGCCATTTACAATGAGCAGTTCTTC
CDR3: CATSRERGAIYNEQFF
V: TRBV15
size: many
D: TRBD2
J: TRBJ2-1

DNA: TGCAGTGCTAGAGGGCGGGAGGACGGGGGGGAGCAGTACTTC
CDR3: CSARGREDGGEQYF
V: TRBV20-1
size: .
D: TRBD2
J: TRBJ2-7

DNA: TGCAGTGCTAGGGCCCCCGGGACAGGCTCCTACGAGCAGTACTTC
CDR3: CSARAPGTGSYEQYF
V: TRBV20-1
size: many
D: TRBD1
J: TRBJ2-7

DNA: TGTGCCAGCAGCTTAGGGGGAGTCGGCAATCAGCCCCAGCATTTT
CDR3: CASSLGGVGNQPQHF
V: TRBV7-6
size: many
D: .
J: TRBJ1-5

DNA: TGTGCCAGCAGCGAGCCCCGTAACGGGGGGGACACTGAAGCTTTCTTT
CDR3: CASSEPRNGGDTEAFF
V: TRBV9
size: many
D: .
J: TRBJ1-1

DNA: TGTGCCAGCAGCTTAGCGTTGGGGGCCAGCGTCCTGACTTTC
CDR3: CASSLALGASVLTF
V: TRBV7-9
size: .
D: .
J: TRBJ2-6